This T cell receptor beta chain was sequenced in a study of blood T cell repertoires in COVID-19. For the study at large: Material from acute and convalescent COVID-19 was sourced from the United States, Italy and Spain. T cells, B-cell-depleted T cells, or PBMCs provided the cDNA or gDNA that served as material.

Original processing notes: For nucleated cells, counts were estimated from reference gene primer amplification. Only in-frame clones appear in the TCRdb table, and some are missing; sequencing was by immunoSEQ multiplex PCR. V and J calls and clone size are copied from that table; D and trimming were computed from the DNA. The sample shows fewer than 350,000 clones, around 85% of them seen only once. This CDR3 contains 14 residues. Germline lookup yields CDR1 SGHTA and CDR2 FQGNSA. V lost 5 bases to trimming and J lost 4 bases; unmatched junction nucleotides: 4. This TCR was sampled from a young woman who had recovered from COVID-19. Sequenced sample: peripheral blood. The J gene is TRBJ2-2, the V gene TRBV7-2; 7 bases line up with TRBD1. The CDR3 here is CASSPGQPTGELFF. The DNA of the CDR3 is TGTGCCAGCAGCCCGGGACAGCCCACCGGGGAGCTGTTTTTT.